These 13 T cell receptor beta chains came from one sample sequenced in a study of control samples from healthy donors and cancer patients. Sequenced by immunoSEQ multiplex PCR; TCRdb stores in-frame clones only, minus some. The repertoire consists of tens of thousands of clones, with over 75% occurring once and the leading ten covering under 3%. The source material was PBMCs. Receptor source: a woman between 50 and 59 years old with head and neck cancer.

The chain carries TRBV7-2 and TRBJ2-5; 9 nucleotides align to TRBD1. This CDR3 is 13 amino acids long. Germline values: CDR1 SGHTA, CDR2 FQGNSA. V lost 6 bases and J lost 7; bases outside the gene matches: 6. CDR3 sequence reads: CASRTQGAGTQYF. Written as DNA, the CDR3 is TGTGCCAGCAGGACACAGGGGGCGGGGACCCAGTACTTC.

The rearrangement links TRBV5-4 to TRBJ1-6; no clear D. The CDR3 has 16 amino acids. Germline V gene sequence: CDR1 SGHNT, CDR2 YYREEE (reference sequence). Trimming took 0 bases from V and 0 from J, leaving 7 bases between them. The CDR3 here is CASSLGRSSYNSPLHF. CDR3 sequence (DNA): TGTGCCAGCAGCTTGGGCAGGAGCTCCTATAATTCACCCCTCCACTTT.

The chain carries TRBV19 and TRBJ2-5, with D possibly TRBD1 on 6 matching bases. Between the trimmed V and J ends, which lost 3 bases and 1 base, there was a span of 15 bases. There are 16 residues in the CDR3. CDR1 LNHDA and CDR2 SQIVND come from the germline V gene (reference sequence). CDR3 amino acids: CASSIEGVRPQETQYF. DNA for the CDR3: TGTGCCAGTAGTATTGAGGGGGTAAGGCCCCAAGAGACCCAGTACTTC.

The V gene is TRBV5-4, the J gene TRBJ2-2; either TRBD1 or TRBD2 may supply D (5 bases each). Germline V CDR1 and CDR2: SGHNT, YYREEE (reference sequence). Trimming took off 2 bases at V and 6 bases at J, with 11 bases between the two ends. The CDR3 is 14 amino acids. Written as DNA, the CDR3 is TGTGCCAGCAGCTTATATGGGACGCCCGGGGAGCTGTTTTTT. It encodes CASSLYGTPGELFF.

This clone was seen a handful of times. The chain couples TRBV7-9 to TRBJ1-6, with D possibly TRBD1 on 5 matching bases. Germline V gene lookup returns CDR1 SEHNR and CDR2 FQNEAQ (reference sequence). CDR3 size: 17 residues. Trimming left V 1 base short and J 9 bases short, with 19 bases between. DNA for the CDR3: TGTGCCAGCAGCTTAGTGGTGGGGCTGCCGGCGGGTTCACCCCTCCACTTT. Its translation is CASSLVVGLPAGSPLHF.

The chain employs TRBV30 and TRBJ1-5; 8 bases align to TRBD1. CDR1 and CDR2 from the germline V gene are GTSNPN and SVGIG (reference sequence). The CDR3 has 14 amino acids. V shed 5 bases and J 6 bases; nucleotides not matched to a gene: 9. The CDR3 loop reads CAWGTGGLGQPQHF. DNA for the CDR3: TGTGCCTGGGGAACAGGGGGACTAGGTCAGCCCCAGCATTTT. Variable domain in full (rest from reference TRBV30 and TRBJ1-5): SQTIHQWPATLVQPVGSPLSLECTVEGTSNPNLYWYRQAAGRGLQLLFYSVGIGQISSEVPQNLSASRPQDRQFILSSKKLLLSDSGFYLCAWGTGGLGQPQHFGDGTRLSIL.

V and J are TRBV18 and TRBJ1-3; D might be TRBD1 (5 bases). The CDR3 is 16 residues long. Germline assignment: CDR1 KGHSH and CDR2 LQKENI. The ends were cut back, 1 base at V and 6 bases at J, with 16 bases in the middle. CDR3 protein: CASSPLRGEGSNTIYF. The DNA for the CDR3 is TGTGCCAGCTCACCACTGCGAGGGGAAGGGTCAAACACCATATATTTT.

The gene calls are TRBV11-2 and TRBJ1-6; D is ambiguous. Trimming stripped 1 base from V and 5 bases from J, with 9 bases between. CDR1 is SGHAT and CDR2 is FQNNGV in the germline V gene. This CDR3 has 15 amino acids. The CDR3 coding sequence is TGTGCCAGCAGCTTAGCGACGGCCAATAATTCACCCCTCCACTTT. This translates into CASSLATANNSPLHF.

A remark on this clone: This specimen includes other DNA sequences encoding the same CDR3. The chain is built from TRBV7-9 and TRBJ2-1; the D is unclear. The CDR3 sequence is 13 residues long. CDR1 and CDR2 (germline): SEHNR, FQNEAQ (reference sequence). Trimming pared 5 bases from V and 0 bases from J, leaving 5 bases between. The CDR3 DNA is TGTGCCAGCAGCCCGAGCTCCTACAATGAGCAGTTCTTC. This sequence encodes CASSPSSYNEQFF.

The chain links TRBV6-2 or TRBV6-3 to TRBJ2-6; D is perhaps TRBD1 (6 bases). The V gene lost 0 bases and the J gene lost 1 base, with 10 bases spanning the gap. CDR3 length equals 17 residues. Per germline, CDR1 MNHEY and CDR2 SVGEGT. The CDR3 loop reads CASSYSITGSGANVLTF. DNA of the CDR3: TGTGCCAGCAGTTACTCCATAACAGGGTCTGGGGCCAACGTCCTGACTTTC.

The genes are TRBV19 and TRBJ2-2, with 7 positions matching TRBD2. Germline lookup yields CDR1 LNHDA and CDR2 SQIVND (reference sequence). The trim removed 1 base at V and 6 bases at J, leaving 5 bases unmatched. CDR3 length equals 15 residues. CDR3 nucleotides: TGTGCCAGTAGTATAGCGGGAGGAAGGGCCGGGGAGCTGTTTTTT. Protein product: CASSIAGGRAGELFF.

This clone showed up just a few times. The V and J genes are TRBV5-1 and TRBJ1-4; tentative D call: TRBD1 (6 bases). Germline V gives CDR1 SGHRS, CDR2 YFSETQ. The CDR3 length is 15 residues. Trimming removed 0 bases from V and 1 base from J, with 7 bases in between. The CDR3 loop is CASSLEGQTNEKLFF. As DNA, the CDR3 is TGCGCCAGCAGCTTGGAGGGACAAACTAATGAAAAACTGTTTTTT.

This chain joins TRBV6-4 and TRBJ2-7; weak D call: TRBD2 (5 bases). The V end lost 5 bases, the J end lost 1 base, and 12 bases lay between the germline ends. Germline V CDR1 and CDR2: MRHNA, SNTAGT. This CDR3 contains 14 residues. The CDR3 DNA reads as TGTGCCAGCAGTAAAGAACCGGGGTCCTACGAGCAGTACTTC. It codes for CASSKEPGSYEQYF.